Each of the 21 T cell receptor beta chains below was sequenced from the same sample in a study of CD4 T cells in relation to SARS-CoV-2 and coronaviruses. Before the COVID-19 pandemic, during about 2011-2019, CD4+ T cells were taken from unexposed donors. Isolation of CD4+ T cells took place after around eleven days in culture. Their antigens are not known. Here immunoSEQ multiplex PCR was the method, and the copy in TCRdb shows in-frame clones only, minus some. This sample has around 25,000 clones; 73% occur once, and the top ten carry around 18%. Input material: CD4+ T cells from PBMCs, cultured in vitro. These receptors were obtained from a human donor in good health.

The chain carries TRBV5-1 and TRBJ2-7, with a possible D match to TRBD2 (6 bases). Per germline, CDR1 SGHRS and CDR2 YFSETQ. This CDR3 contains 15 residues. Trimming took 0 bases from V and 5 from J, leaving 15 bases between them. The CDR3 DNA sequence: TGCGCCAGCAGCTTGGACGGGAGACCGGACAACGAGCAGTACTTC. Its translation is CASSLDGRPDNEQYF. The variable domain in full, completed from reference TRBV5-1 and TRBJ2-7, reads KAGVTQTPRYLIKTRGQQVTLSCSPISGHRSVSWYQQTPGQGLQFLFEYFSETQRNKGNFPGRFSGRQFSNSRSEMNVSTLELGDSALYLCASSLDGRPDNEQYFGPGTRLTVT.

The chain has TRBV5-4 and TRBJ2-1, with 13 bases that match TRBD2. This CDR3 has 17 residues. The trim removed 0 bases at V and 0 bases at J, leaving 0 bases unmatched. Germline values: CDR1 SGHNT, CDR2 YYREEE (reference sequence). The CDR3 reads CASSLGTSGSSYNEQFF. CDR3 DNA sequence: TGTGCCAGCAGCTTGGGGACTAGCGGGAGCTCCTACAATGAGCAGTTCTTC.

This sequence joins TRBV2 and TRBJ1-3; no definite D call. Per germline, CDR1 SNHLY and CDR2 FYNNEI. The CDR3 has 14 residues. The V gene lost 5 bases and the J gene lost 6 bases, with 14 bases spanning the gap. The chain's CDR3 is CASSTQAGANTIYF. The CDR3 nucleotides read TGTGCCAGCAGTACTCAGGCAGGAGCAAACACCATATATTTT.

The chain couples TRBV19 to TRBJ1-5; a possible D gene is TRBD1 (6 bases). Germline assignment: CDR1 LNHDA and CDR2 SQIVND (reference sequence). V was pared by 6 bases and J by 5 bases, with 8 bases between. The CDR3 has 12 amino acids. This CDR3 is CASRTGDQPQHF. DNA for the CDR3: TGTGCCAGTAGGACAGGCGATCAGCCCCAGCATTTT. The whole variable domain, remainder taken from reference TRBV19 and TRBJ1-5, is DGGITQSPKYLFRKEGQNVTLSCEQNLNHDAMYWYRQDPGQGLRLIYYSQIVNDFQKGDIAEGYSVSREKKESFPLTVTSAQKNPTAFYLCASRTGDQPQHFGDGTRLSIL.

This chain uses TRBV6-5 with TRBJ2-1; 12 bases are shared with TRBD2. V lost 5 bases and J lost 6; bases outside the gene matches: 5. The CDR3 has 15 residues. Per germline, CDR1 MNHEY and CDR2 SVGAGI. CDR3 loop: CASSRLAGEGNEQFF. The DNA for the CDR3 is TGTGCCAGCAGTAGACTAGCGGGAGAGGGCAATGAGCAGTTCTTC.

This clone was seen a handful of times. V usage is TRBV19 and J usage is TRBJ2-3, with D possibly being TRBD2 (5 bases). The CDR3 covers 14 residues. The V and J ends lost 6 bases and 4 bases respectively, with 14 bases between them. Per the germline V gene, CDR1 is LNHDA and CDR2 is SQIVND (reference sequence). CDR3 sequence (DNA): TGTGCCAGTAGCTCTGACGGGGTCTCAGATACGCAGTATTTT. Protein product: CASSSDGVSDTQYF.

As regards this clone: An end of the junction differs from the germline gene, which may be a read error. The chain joins TRBV6-5 to TRBJ2-5, with TRBD2 matching over 11 bases. The CDR3 is made up of 13 amino acids. Germline CDR1 and CDR2: MNHEY and SVGAGI. CDR3 coding DNA: TGCGTAACTAGCGGGAGCGCTATAGAGACCCAGTACTTC. It is translated as CVTSGSAIETQYF.

The V gene is TRBV15, the J gene TRBJ2-5; D is unclear. The germline gives CDR1 LNHNV, CDR2 YYDKDF (reference sequence). This CDR3 contains 13 residues. The ends were cut back, 8 bases at V and 1 base at J, with 11 bases in the middle. The CDR3 loop is CATGSRVQETQYF. The CDR3, as DNA: TGTGCCACCGGGTCTAGAGTCCAAGAGACCCAGTACTTC.

This clone was recorded a few times. The V and J genes are TRBV6-5 and TRBJ2-1; D not certain. Germline V gene sequence: CDR1 MNHEY, CDR2 SVGAGI. The CDR3 has 13 residues. Trimming removed 2 bases at V and 8 bases at J, with 10 bases between. The CDR3 nucleotides read TGTGCCAGCAGTTACAGGATTGAGGATGAGCAGTTCTTC. Protein: CASSYRIEDEQFF.

This chain connects TRBV11-2 to TRBJ2-7; D gene ambiguous. V was shortened by 5 bases and J by 0 bases, with 8 bases between the two germline ends. The germline gives CDR1 SGHAT, CDR2 FQNNGV. This CDR3 contains 13 residues. CDR3 region: CASSPRLSYEQYF. CDR3 DNA sequence: TGTGCCAGCAGCCCCCGGCTCTCCTACGAGCAGTACTTC.

This sequence joins TRBV29-1 and TRBJ1-2; a weak D match, TRBD1 (5 bases). Germline CDR1 is SQVTM and CDR2 is ANQGSEA. Trimming removed 7 bases at V and 3 bases at J, with 21 bases between. This CDR3 contains 15 residues. The CDR3 DNA is TGCAGCGCAAGACGCCCGAGGGAAGGGGACTATGGCTACACCTTC. Its translation is CSARRPREGDYGYTF. The complete variable domain, with remaining parts taken from reference TRBV29-1 and TRBJ1-2, reads SAVISQKPSRDICQRGTSLTIQCQVDSQVTMMFWYRQQPGQSLTLIATANQGSEATYESGFVIDKFPISRPNLTFSTLTVSNMSPEDSSIYLCSARRPREGDYGYTFGSGTRLTVV.

This rearrangement joins TRBV18 to TRBJ1-6, with 10 bases identical to TRBD1. Germline trimming cut 5 bases from V and 7 bases from J; bases unmatched to any gene: 8. Germline values: CDR1 KGHSH, CDR2 LQKENI. The CDR3 is made up of 16 amino acids. The DNA of the CDR3 is TGTGCCAGCTCAGAGTCTCCGGGACAGGGGAATTCACCCCTCCACTTT. Translating gives CASSESPGQGNSPLHF.

The rearrangement joins TRBV5-1 to TRBJ2-2; the match to TRBD2 covers 13 bases. Germline V gene sequence: CDR1 SGHRS, CDR2 YFSETQ. There are 17 residues in the CDR3. V shed 4 bases, J shed 2 bases, and the junction held 5 bases outside the gene matches. Here the CDR3 DNA reads TGCGCCAGCAGCAAAGGACTAGCGGGAGTTAACACCGGGGAGCTGTTTTTT. Translation: CASSKGLAGVNTGELFF.

By sample fraction, this clone is medium-sized. The genes are TRBV6-5 and TRBJ1-1, with D maybe TRBD1 (5 bases). This CDR3 spans 14 amino acids. The germline V gene encodes CDR1 MNHEY and CDR2 SVGAGI. V lost 8 bases and J lost 3, with 16 bases in between. CDR3 nucleotides: TGTGCCAGCGCACAGGCCATCGTAGACACTGAAGCTTTCTTT. Protein product: CASAQAIVDTEAFF.

The chain carries TRBV7-7 and TRBJ2-1; no firm D call. CDR1 is SSHAT, CDR2 FNYEAQ, per germline (reference sequence). Trimming cost V 5 bases and J 7 bases, with 18 bases left between them. This CDR3 has 15 amino acids. Here the CDR3 DNA reads TGTGCCAGCAGCGTTGCCCCCCAGGAATGGAATGAGCAGTTCTTC. This translates into CASSVAPQEWNEQFF.

This sequence joins TRBV6-5 and TRBJ1-1; D remains unclear. This CDR3 spans 13 amino acids. Trimming removed 8 bases from V and 4 bases from J, with 14 bases in between. The germline V gene has CDR1 MNHEY and CDR2 SVGAGI. The CDR3: CASVGYLVTEAFF. The CDR3 DNA follows: TGTGCCAGCGTGGGTTACTTGGTCACTGAAGCTTTCTTT.

The chain employs TRBV6-1 and TRBJ1-5; no reliable D call. V lost 2 bases and J lost 6, with 11 bases in between. CDR3 length equals 14 residues. Looked up from germline, CDR1 is MNHNS and CDR2 is SASEGT. The CDR3 loop reads CASSEIHRSQPQHF. CDR3 DNA sequence: TGTGCCAGCAGTGAAATTCATAGGAGTCAGCCCCAGCATTTT.

In this sample, this clone turned up a few times. This chain connects TRBV24-1 to TRBJ2-1, with 9 positions matching TRBD2. The germline gives CDR1 KGHDR, CDR2 SFDVKD. V was pared by 7 bases and J by 1 base, with 7 bases of the junction left unmatched. The CDR3 runs to 16 residues. The CDR3 spells CATSDSSGISYNEQFF. CDR3 nucleotides: TGTGCCACCAGCGACTCTAGCGGGATATCCTACAATGAGCAGTTCTTC.

The CDR3 loop reads CAGTPGTGGNYGYTF. CDR3 bases: TGTGCCGGGACGCCGGGAACAGGAGGGAACTATGGCTACACCTTC. The chain links TRBV30 to TRBJ1-2; D possibly corresponds to TRBD1 (5 bases). Germline V gene lookup returns CDR1 GTSNPN and CDR2 SVGIG (reference sequence). The germline V and J ends were trimmed by 8 bases and 2 bases, with 21 bases remaining between them. The CDR3 runs 15 residues.

The chain has TRBV7-9 and TRBJ2-2; D is ambiguous. Germline lookup yields CDR1 SEHNR and CDR2 FQNEAQ (reference sequence). The CDR3 contains 13 residues. Trimming pared 5 bases from V and 3 bases from J, leaving 7 bases between. The CDR3 DNA sequence: TGTGCCAGCAGCGAGAGCCACACCGGGGAGCTGTTTTTT. Translated: CASSESHTGELFF.

This chain joins TRBV30 and TRBJ1-6, with D unresolved. V was trimmed by 0 bases and J by 6 bases, leaving 9 bases between them. The length of the CDR3 is 14 residues. The germline V gene encodes CDR1 GTSNPN and CDR2 SVGIG (reference sequence). The CDR3 sequence is CAWSVDRVNSPLHF. For the CDR3, the DNA is TGTGCCTGGAGTGTAGACCGGGTTAATTCACCCCTCCACTTT.